These 25 T cell receptor beta chains were all obtained from the same sample, sequenced in a study of blood T cell repertoires in COVID-19. Sequenced by immunoSEQ multiplex PCR; TCRdb stores in-frame clones only, minus some. Counted here are roughly 230,000 clones, 80% to 90% occurring once; the ten biggest clones make up roughly 6.7%. The sequencing sample was made of PBMCs or T cells enriched from blood (not recorded which). These receptors all come from a woman between 45 and 60 years old who had been exposed to COVID-19.

This chain connects TRBV5-3 to TRBJ1-3, with D uncertain. TRBV5-3 is known as an ORF, though its function is uncertain. V lost 4 bases and J lost 4, with 15 bases in between. CDR3 length: 15 residues. This CDR3 reads CARSSPRVSGNTIYF. DNA for the CDR3: TGTGCCAGAAGCAGCCCCCGGGTTTCAGGAAACACCATATATTTT.

The J gene is TRBJ1-2, the V gene TRBV29-1; D is uncertain. CDR1 is SQVTM, CDR2 ANQGSEA, per germline. The CDR3 has 11 amino acids. Trimming shortened V by 4 bases and J by 4 bases, and 7 bases separated the two germline ends. CDR3 amino acids: CSVGLGYGYTF. CDR3 DNA sequence: TGCAGCGTTGGACTGGGCTATGGCTACACCTTC.

The sample holds one count of this clone. V is TRBV29-1 and J is TRBJ2-5; TRBD1 might be the D (6 bases). The CDR3 length is 16 residues. Germline-derived CDR1 and CDR2 are SQVTM and ANQGSEA. V dropped 3 bases and J dropped 5 bases, with 22 bases sitting between them. The CDR3 bases are TGCAGCGTTGATACAGGGACCCCAAACCAGGGGGAGACCCAGTACTTC. This codes for CSVDTGTPNQGETQYF.

The rearrangement uses TRBV27 and TRBJ2-1; a weak D match, TRBD2 (5 bases). The CDR3 totals 13 residues. Trimming took off 5 bases at V and 7 bases at J, with 12 bases between the two ends. CDR1 and CDR2 (germline): MNHEY, SMNVEV (reference sequence). CDR3 in amino acids: CASSETLGNEQFF. CDR3 DNA: TGTGCCAGCAGTGAAACACTAGGGAATGAGCAGTTCTTC.

This chain links TRBV10-3 with TRBJ2-7; 10 bases align to TRBD1. CDR1 ENHRY and CDR2 SYGVKD come from the germline V gene. The V and J ends lost 3 bases and 7 bases, in that order; junction bases with no gene match: 9. The CDR3 loop spans 15 amino acids. Here the CDR3 DNA reads TGTGCCATCAGTGACCGGGACAGGGGTATTTGGGAGCAGTACTTC. Amino acid sequence: CAISDRDRGIWEQYF.

This chain's CDR3 is CASGDFSSYNEQFF. In DNA, the CDR3 is TGTGCCAGCGGAGACTTTAGCTCCTACAATGAGCAGTTCTTC. V gene TRBV5-4 combines with J gene TRBJ2-1; D is ambiguous. This CDR3 region has 14 residues. V was shortened by 7 bases and J by 0 bases, with 11 bases between the two germline ends. Per germline, CDR1 SGHNT and CDR2 YYREEE (reference sequence).

The genes are TRBV29-1 and TRBJ2-5; D might be TRBD1 (6 bases). The CDR3 runs to 13 residues. CDR1 and CDR2 from the germline V gene are SQVTM and ANQGSEA. The V and J ends lost 5 bases and 3 bases respectively, with 13 bases between them. For the CDR3, the DNA is TGCAGCGTTCGGTACTACAGGGAAGAGACCCAGTACTTC. It encodes CSVRYYREETQYF.

The chain carries TRBV7-9 and TRBJ1-3; D gene uncertain. Trimming removed 5 bases at V and 4 bases at J, with 12 bases between. From germline, CDR1 is SEHNR and CDR2 FQNEAQ (reference sequence). This CDR3 has 14 residues. CDR3 amino acids: CASSAPGEGNTIYF. CDR3 bases: TGTGCCAGCAGCGCCCCCGGGGAGGGAAACACCATATATTTT.

About this clone: This same CDR3 is encoded by further DNA sequences in the sample. The chain's CDR3 is CASSRIRGTEAFF. The CDR3 DNA reads TGTGCCAGCAGTCGTATCAGGGGCACTGAAGCTTTCTTT. The genes are TRBV12-3 or TRBV12-4 and TRBJ1-1, with a tentative D call TRBD1 (6 bases). This CDR3 has 13 amino acids. Deletions cut 5 bases from V and 4 bases from J, with 11 bases between.

This clone was seen only once. This chain connects TRBV19 to TRBJ1-1, with D possibly matching TRBD1 (5 bases). This CDR3 has 11 residues. Per germline, CDR1 LNHDA and CDR2 SQIVND (reference sequence). The V gene lost 8 bases and the J gene lost 6 bases, with 10 bases spanning the gap. CDR3 DNA: TGTGCCAGTCGGGGGGGACCTGAAGCTTTCTTT. Translated, it gives CASRGGPEAFF.

This chain links TRBV7-2 with TRBJ1-1; D gene ambiguous. The CDR3 runs to 16 residues. Germline V CDR1 and CDR2: SGHTA, FQGNSA. The V end lost 1 base, the J end lost 1 base, and 13 bases lay between the germline ends. CDR3 DNA sequence: TGTGCCAGCAGCTTAGTCGGAGGGTTCGGGAACACTGAAGCTTTCTTT. It specifies CASSLVGGFGNTEAFF.

The CDR3 sequence is CASSIGGLSTDTQYF. CDR3 DNA sequence: TGTGCCAGTAGTATAGGCGGGCTAAGCACAGATACGCAGTATTTT. The chain links TRBV19 to TRBJ2-3; TRBD2 might be the D (5 bases). The germline CDR1 and CDR2 sequences are LNHDA and SQIVND (reference sequence). V was cut by 1 base and J by 0 bases, with 8 bases left in between. The CDR3 sequence is 15 residues long. Supplemented by reference TRBV19 and TRBJ2-3, the full variable domain reads DGGITQSPKYLFRKEGQNVTLSCEQNLNHDAMYWYRQDPGQGLRLIYYSQIVNDFQKGDIAEGYSVSREKKESFPLTVTSAQKNPTAFYLCASSIGGLSTDTQYFGPGTRLTVL.

The rearrangement uses TRBV10-2 and TRBJ1-1; D is perhaps TRBD1 (6 bases). The CDR3 runs 14 residues. CDR1 and CDR2 (germline): WSHSY, SAAADI. V lost 6 bases and J 1 base, leaving 12 bases between the germline ends. The CDR3 spells CASRRTDANTEAFF. CDR3 sequence (DNA): TGCGCCAGCAGAAGGACAGACGCGAACACTGAAGCTTTCTTT.

The V and J genes are TRBV4-3 and TRBJ1-4; 7 bases fit TRBD1. The V gene end was trimmed by 1 base and the J gene end by 6 bases; junction bases not matched to a gene: 5. The CDR3 spans 15 residues. CDR1 is LGHNA, CDR2 YSLEER, per germline. This CDR3 reads CASSQGGTVDEKLFF. The CDR3 DNA follows: TGCGCCAGCAGCCAAGGCGGGACAGTTGATGAAAAACTGTTTTTT.

The chain employs TRBV12-3 or TRBV12-4 and TRBJ2-6, with 7 bases that match TRBD1. V lost 5 bases, J lost 11 bases, and 3 bases stayed unmatched. The CDR3 extends over 12 amino acids. Written as DNA, the CDR3 is TGTGCCAGCAGTGAACAGGGGCACGTCCTGACTTTC. Protein: CASSEQGHVLTF.

The chain combines TRBV7-3 with TRBJ2-3; D gene uncertain. V lost 5 bases to trimming and J lost 1 base, with 13 bases between them. This CDR3 spans 15 amino acids. Germline V gene sequence: CDR1 SGHTA, CDR2 FQGTGA. As DNA, the CDR3 is TGTGCCAGCAGCGTCGGAGCTATACGCACAGATACGCAGTATTTT. This sequence encodes CASSVGAIRTDTQYF.

J is TRBJ1-1 and V is TRBV28, with a weak D call TRBD1 (6 bases). CDR1 is MDHEN, CDR2 SYDVKM, per germline. This CDR3 has 18 residues. The V end lost 5 bases, the J end lost 3 bases, and 25 bases lay between the germline ends. The CDR3 loop is CASSPTGGGRWRDTEAFF. Here the CDR3 DNA reads TGTGCCAGCAGTCCAACCGGGGGGGGGCGGTGGAGAGACACTGAAGCTTTCTTT.

This chain connects TRBV10-2 to TRBJ1-2; 10 nucleotides align to TRBD1. The CDR3 runs 18 residues. V was clipped by 5 bases and J by 4 bases; unmatched bases: 16. Germline V gives CDR1 WSHSY, CDR2 SAAADI. The CDR3 nucleotides read TGCGCCAGCAGTATATCACCGGGACAGGGGACGAGCATCTATGGCTACACCTTC. Translation gives CASSISPGQGTSIYGYTF.

The genes are TRBV27 and TRBJ1-2, with a tentative D call TRBD1 (6 bases). Germline CDR1 is MNHEY and CDR2 is SMNVEV (reference sequence). Trimming cost V 2 bases and J 6 bases, with 10 bases left between them. The CDR3 sequence is 13 residues long. As DNA, the CDR3 is TGTGCCAGCAGTTTAAACAGGGTACATGGCTACACCTTC. This translates into CASSLNRVHGYTF.

The chain joins TRBV19 to TRBJ1-1; tentatively, D is TRBD1 (5 bases). This CDR3 is built from 13 residues. Germline V gene sequence: CDR1 LNHDA, CDR2 SQIVND (reference sequence). Trimming removed 1 base from V and 5 bases from J, with 8 bases in between. The CDR3 DNA reads as TGTGCCAGTAGTATAGTGTCAGGGACTGAAGCTTTCTTT. This encodes CASSIVSGTEAFF.

This sequence joins TRBV18 and TRBJ2-2; D gene uncertain. The V gene's germline CDR1 is KGHSH and CDR2 LQKENI. The length of the CDR3 is 15 residues. V was trimmed by 2 bases and J by 2 bases, leaving 9 bases between them. This CDR3 is CASSPSQANTGELFF. The CDR3 DNA follows: TGTGCCAGCTCACCAAGCCAAGCAAACACCGGGGAGCTGTTTTTT.

This chain connects TRBV19 to TRBJ2-7; 7 bases align to TRBD1. Trimming removed 5 bases from V and 7 bases from J; junction bases left unmatched: 8. Germline V gene sequence: CDR1 LNHDA, CDR2 SQIVND (reference sequence). The CDR3 sequence is 13 residues long. CDR3 amino acids: CASSPRGGPEQYF. In nucleotides, the CDR3 is TGTGCCAGTAGTCCCCGAGGGGGCCCAGAGCAGTACTTC.

In its sample, this clone was seen a few times. Other DNA sequences in this specimen translate into the identical CDR3. This chain connects TRBV12-3 or TRBV12-4 to TRBJ1-5; no reliable D call. The CDR3 totals 12 residues. Trimming removed 6 bases from V and 4 bases from J, with 7 bases in between. The CDR3 DNA reads as TGTGCCAGCAGGACGGGAAATCAGCCCCAGCATTTT. This encodes CASRTGNQPQHF.

Only one count was recorded for this clone. The genes are TRBV28 and TRBJ1-2, with D possibly being TRBD1 (5 bases). Germline V gene data show CDR1 as MDHEN and CDR2 as SYDVKM. CDR3 length: 13 residues. V lost 5 bases and J lost 4, with 11 bases in between. The CDR3 region has the DNA TGTGCCAGCAGTCCGACAGTCTCCTATGGCTACACCTTC. The encoded protein is CASSPTVSYGYTF.

The chain combines TRBV12-3 or TRBV12-4 with TRBJ1-2, with 9 nucleotides matching TRBD1. The CDR3 is made up of 13 amino acids. The trim removed 7 bases at V and 8 bases at J, leaving 8 bases unmatched. The CDR3 is CASTPGQGMGYTF. CDR3 sequence (DNA): TGTGCCAGCACTCCGGGACAGGGAATGGGCTACACCTTC.